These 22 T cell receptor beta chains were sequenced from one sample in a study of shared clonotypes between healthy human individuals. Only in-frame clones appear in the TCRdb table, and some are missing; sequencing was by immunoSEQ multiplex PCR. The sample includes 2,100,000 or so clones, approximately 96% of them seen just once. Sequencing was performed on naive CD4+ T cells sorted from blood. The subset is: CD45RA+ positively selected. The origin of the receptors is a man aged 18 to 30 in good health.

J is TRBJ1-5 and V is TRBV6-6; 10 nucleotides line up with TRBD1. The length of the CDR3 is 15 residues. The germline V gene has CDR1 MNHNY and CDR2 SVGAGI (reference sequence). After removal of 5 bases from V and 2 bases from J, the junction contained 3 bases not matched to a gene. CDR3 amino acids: CASSDRGRGNQPQHF. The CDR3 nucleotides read TGTGCCAGCAGTGACAGGGGGCGCGGCAATCAGCCCCAGCATTTT.

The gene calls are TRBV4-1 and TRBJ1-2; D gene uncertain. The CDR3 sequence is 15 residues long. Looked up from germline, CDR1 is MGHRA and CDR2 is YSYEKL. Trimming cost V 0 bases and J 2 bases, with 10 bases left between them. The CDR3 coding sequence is TGCGCCAGCAGCCAAGATGTAACGGTAAACTATGGCTACACCTTC. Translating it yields CASSQDVTVNYGYTF.

CDR3 in amino acids: CASSSSAWPKTDTQYF. The CDR3 DNA sequence: TGTGCCAGCAGCTCCTCCGCGTGGCCTAAAACAGATACGCAGTATTTT. The chain uses TRBV11-2 and TRBJ2-3, with D uncertain. Per germline, CDR1 SGHAT and CDR2 FQNNGV. Trimming shortened V by 4 bases and J by 3 bases, and 17 bases separated the two germline ends. The CDR3 contains 16 residues.

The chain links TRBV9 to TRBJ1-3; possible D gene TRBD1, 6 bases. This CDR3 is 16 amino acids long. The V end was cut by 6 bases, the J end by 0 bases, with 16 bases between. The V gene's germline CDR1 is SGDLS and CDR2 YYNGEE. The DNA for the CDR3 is TGTGCCAGCACCAACGAGGGACACCTCTCTGGAAACACCATATATTTT. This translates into CASTNEGHLSGNTIYF.

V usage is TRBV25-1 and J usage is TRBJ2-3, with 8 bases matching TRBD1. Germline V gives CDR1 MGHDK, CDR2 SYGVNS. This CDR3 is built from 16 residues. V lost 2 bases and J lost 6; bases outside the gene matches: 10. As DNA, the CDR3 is TGTGCCAGCAGTGAAGGGGGCAGGGGGCGGGTGGATACGCAGTATTTT. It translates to CASSEGGRGRVDTQYF.

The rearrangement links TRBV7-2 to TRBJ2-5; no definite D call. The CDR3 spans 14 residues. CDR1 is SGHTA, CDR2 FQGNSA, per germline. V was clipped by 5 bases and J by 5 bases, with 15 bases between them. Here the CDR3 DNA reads TGTGCCAGCAGCCCAGTGAAGGCGGCGGAGACCCAGTACTTC. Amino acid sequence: CASSPVKAAETQYF. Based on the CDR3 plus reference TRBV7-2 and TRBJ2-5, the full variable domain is GAGVSQSPSNKVTEKGKDVELRCDPISGHTALYWYRQSLGQGLEFLIYFQGNSAPDKSGLPSDRFSAERTGGSVSTLTIQRTQQEDSAVYLCASSPVKAAETQYFGPGTRLLVL.

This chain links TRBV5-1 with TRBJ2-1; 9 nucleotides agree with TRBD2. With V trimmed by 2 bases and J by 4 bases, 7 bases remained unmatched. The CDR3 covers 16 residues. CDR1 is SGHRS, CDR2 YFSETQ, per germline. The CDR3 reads CASSFLAGLQYNEQFF. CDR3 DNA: TGCGCCAGCAGCTTTCTAGCGGGGTTACAATACAATGAGCAGTTCTTC.

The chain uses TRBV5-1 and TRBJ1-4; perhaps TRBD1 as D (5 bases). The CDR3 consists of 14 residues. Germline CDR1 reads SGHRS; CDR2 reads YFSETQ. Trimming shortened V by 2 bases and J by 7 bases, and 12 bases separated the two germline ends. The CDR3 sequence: CASSFGAQSEKLFF. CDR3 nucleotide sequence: TGCGCCAGCAGCTTCGGGGCGCAAAGTGAAAAACTGTTTTTT.

The CDR3 region is CASSQGGSNEKLFF. The CDR3 DNA is TGCGCCAGCAGCCAGGGAGGATCTAATGAAAAACTGTTTTTT. The J gene is TRBJ1-4, the V gene TRBV5-1; maybe TRBD1 (5 bases). Germline loops: CDR1 SGHRS, CDR2 YFSETQ. The V and J ends lost 4 bases and 3 bases respectively, with 10 bases between them. CDR3 length: 14 amino acids.

The CDR3 nucleotides read TGTGCCAGCACCTCTCCCGCCTACGAGCAGTACTTC. Its translation is CASTSPAYEQYF. V is TRBV28 and J is TRBJ2-7; D is uncertain. Per the germline V gene, CDR1 is MDHEN and CDR2 is SYDVKM. V was shortened by 7 bases and J by 2 bases, with 9 bases between the two germline ends. CDR3 size: 12 residues.

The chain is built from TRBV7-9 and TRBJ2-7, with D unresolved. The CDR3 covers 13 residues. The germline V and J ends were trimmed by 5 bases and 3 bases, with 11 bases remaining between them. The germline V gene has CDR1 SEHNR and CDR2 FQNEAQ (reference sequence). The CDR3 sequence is CASSLRKSYEQYF. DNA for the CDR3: TGTGCCAGCAGCCTACGGAAGAGCTACGAGCAGTACTTC.

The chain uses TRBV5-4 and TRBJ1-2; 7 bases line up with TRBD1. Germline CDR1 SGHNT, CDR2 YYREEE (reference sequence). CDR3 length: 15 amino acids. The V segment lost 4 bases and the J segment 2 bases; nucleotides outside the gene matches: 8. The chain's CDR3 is CASSPPKGANYGYTF. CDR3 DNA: TGTGCCAGCAGCCCGCCAAAGGGGGCAAACTATGGCTACACCTTC.

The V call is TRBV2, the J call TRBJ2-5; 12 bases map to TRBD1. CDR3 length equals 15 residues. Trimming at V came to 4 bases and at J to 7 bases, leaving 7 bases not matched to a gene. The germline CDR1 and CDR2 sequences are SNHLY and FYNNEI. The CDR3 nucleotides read TGTGCCAGCAGTGGAGGGGGACAGGGGGCCGGGACCCAGTACTTC. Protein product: CASSGGGQGAGTQYF.

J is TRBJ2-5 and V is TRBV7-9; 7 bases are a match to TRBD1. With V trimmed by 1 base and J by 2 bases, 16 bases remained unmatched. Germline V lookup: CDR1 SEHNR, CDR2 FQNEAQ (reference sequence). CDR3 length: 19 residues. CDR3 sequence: CASSLGGGGQSLLQETQYF. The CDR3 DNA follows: TGTGCCAGCAGCTTAGGAGGTGGGGGACAGAGCCTTTTACAAGAGACCCAGTACTTC.

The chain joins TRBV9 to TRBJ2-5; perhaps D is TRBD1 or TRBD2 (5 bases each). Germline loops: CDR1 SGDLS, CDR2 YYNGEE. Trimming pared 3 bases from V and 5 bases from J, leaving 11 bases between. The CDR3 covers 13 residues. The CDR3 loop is CASSGGTEETQYF. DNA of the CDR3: TGTGCCAGCAGCGGGGGGACGGAGGAGACCCAGTACTTC.

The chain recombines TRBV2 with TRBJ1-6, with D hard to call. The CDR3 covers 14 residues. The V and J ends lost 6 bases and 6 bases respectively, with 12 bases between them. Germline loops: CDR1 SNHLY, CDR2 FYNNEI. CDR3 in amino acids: CASRADPANSPLHF. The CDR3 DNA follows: TGTGCCAGCAGGGCAGATCCCGCTAATTCACCCCTCCACTTT.

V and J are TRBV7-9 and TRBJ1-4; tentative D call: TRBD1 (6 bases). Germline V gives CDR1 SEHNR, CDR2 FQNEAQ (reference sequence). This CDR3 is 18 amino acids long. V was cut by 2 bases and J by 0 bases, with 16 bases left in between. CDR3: CASSLSGTLIATNEKLFF. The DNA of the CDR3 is TGTGCCAGCAGCTTATCTGGGACACTTATTGCAACTAATGAAAAACTGTTTTTT.

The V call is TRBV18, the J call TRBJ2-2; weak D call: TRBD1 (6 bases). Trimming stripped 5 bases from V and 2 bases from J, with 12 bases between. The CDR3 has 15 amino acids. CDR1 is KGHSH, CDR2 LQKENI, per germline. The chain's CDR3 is CASSKTGTNTGELFF. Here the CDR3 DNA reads TGTGCCAGCTCAAAGACAGGAACTAACACCGGGGAGCTGTTTTTT. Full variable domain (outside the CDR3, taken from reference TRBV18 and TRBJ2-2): NAGVMQNPRHLVRRRGQEARLRCSPMKGHSHVYWYRQLPEEGLKFMVYLQKENIIDESGMPKERFSAEFPKEGPSILRIQQVVRGDSAAYFCASSKTGTNTGELFFGEGSRLTVL.

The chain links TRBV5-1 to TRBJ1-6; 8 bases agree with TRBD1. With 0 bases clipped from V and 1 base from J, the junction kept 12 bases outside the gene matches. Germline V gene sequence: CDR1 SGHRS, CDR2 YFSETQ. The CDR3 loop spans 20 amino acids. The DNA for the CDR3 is TGCGCCAGCAGCTTGGTGGGGGGACAGGAAAAGTGGTCCTATAATTCACCCCTCCACTTT. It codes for CASSLVGGQEKWSYNSPLHF.

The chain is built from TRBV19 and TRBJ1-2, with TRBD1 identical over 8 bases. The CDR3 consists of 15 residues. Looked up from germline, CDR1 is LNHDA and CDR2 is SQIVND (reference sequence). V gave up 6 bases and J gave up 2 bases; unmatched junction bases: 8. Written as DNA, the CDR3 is TGTGCCAGTAGATACACCCGGGACAGGAACTATGGCTACACCTTC. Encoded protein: CASRYTRDRNYGYTF.

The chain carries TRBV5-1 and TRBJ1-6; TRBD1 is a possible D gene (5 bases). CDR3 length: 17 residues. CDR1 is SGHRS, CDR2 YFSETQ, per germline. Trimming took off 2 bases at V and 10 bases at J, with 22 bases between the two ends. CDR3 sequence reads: CASSFAQYRDFQSPLHF. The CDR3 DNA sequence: TGCGCCAGCAGCTTTGCCCAATACCGGGACTTCCAATCACCCCTCCACTTT.

Written as DNA, the CDR3 is TGCGCCAGCAGCCAAGAGGGGGTAGGCTTCGATACGCAGTATTTT. Protein product: CASSQEGVGFDTQYF. The V call is TRBV4-3, the J call TRBJ2-3, with D perhaps given as TRBD1 or TRBD2 (5 bases each). Germline V gives CDR1 LGHNA, CDR2 YSLEER. Trimming cost V 0 bases and J 6 bases, with 13 bases left between them. This CDR3 spans 15 amino acids.